What follows are 20 T cell receptor beta chains derived from one specimen sequenced in a study of technical replicates of blood from a few donors. Using immunoSEQ multiplex PCR, the repertoire was profiled, and TCRdb retains in-frame clones only, with some absent. The table has 55,000 to 75,000 clones, over 75% seen once; the top ten hold about 5.2%. Sequences were obtained from PBMCs. The receptor set was obtained from a human donor in good health. Some clones in this sample may be carry-over from other donors' samples.

This clone has only one observation. V gene TRBV4-1 combines with J gene TRBJ2-1, with 12 bases aligning to TRBD2. The junction had 3 bases not matched to a gene; V was cut back by 2 bases and J by 4 bases. This CDR3 has 16 amino acids. CDR1 is MGHRA and CDR2 is YSYEKL in the germline V gene. The CDR3: CASSQTTSGGYNEQFF. CDR3 in DNA: TGCGCCAGCAGCCAAACGACTAGCGGGGGATACAATGAGCAGTTCTTC.

This clone was seen only once. The V gene is TRBV4-3, the J gene TRBJ2-3; 12 positions match TRBD2. Germline CDR1 LGHNA, CDR2 YSLEER. Trimming took 3 bases from V and 3 from J; bases not matched to a gene: 4. The CDR3 has 16 residues. CDR3 region: CASSHPGTSGTDTQYF. CDR3 in DNA: TGCGCCAGCAGCCATCCCGGGACTAGCGGGACAGATACGCAGTATTTT.

The chain links TRBV19 to TRBJ1-2, with D possibly TRBD1 on 5 matching bases. CDR1 and CDR2 from the germline V gene are LNHDA and SQIVND (reference sequence). The V end was cut by 3 bases, the J end by 0 bases, with 11 bases between. The CDR3 runs to 15 residues. This CDR3 is CASSISGGTNYGYTF. DNA for the CDR3: TGTGCCAGTAGTATTTCGGGGGGGACTAACTATGGCTACACCTTC.

The chain combines TRBV9 with TRBJ2-2, with TRBD2 identical over 9 bases. The CDR3 runs 17 residues. V gave up 3 bases and J gave up 6 bases; unmatched junction bases: 12. Germline V gives CDR1 SGDLS, CDR2 YYNGEE. The CDR3 DNA reads as TGTGCCAGCAGCGGGAGCGGGGGGACACTTTTATCCGGGGAGCTGTTTTTT. It specifies CASSGSGGTLLSGELFF.

The J gene is TRBJ2-1, the V gene TRBV6-6, with 13 bases lining up with TRBD2. Per germline, CDR1 MNHNY and CDR2 SVGAGI (reference sequence). The V and J ends lost 6 bases and 15 bases, in that order; junction bases with no gene match: 14. There are 15 residues in the CDR3. CDR3 sequence reads: CASRTGTSGTESLFF. CDR3 in DNA: TGTGCCAGCAGGACCGGGACTAGCGGGACGGAATCCCTGTTCTTC.

There are a few counts of this clone. This chain uses TRBV7-2 with TRBJ1-1; D is unclear. This CDR3 comprises 13 residues. Germline CDR1 reads SGHTA; CDR2 reads FQGNSA. Deletions cut 5 bases from V and 1 base from J, with 8 bases between. CDR3 protein: CASSHGQNTEAFF. For the CDR3, the DNA is TGTGCCAGCAGCCACGGTCAGAACACTGAAGCTTTCTTT.

V gene TRBV6-5 combines with J gene TRBJ2-5; no reliable D call. Germline V gives CDR1 MNHEY, CDR2 SVGAGI. The V gene lost 7 bases and the J gene lost 4 bases, with 7 bases spanning the gap. This CDR3 contains 11 residues. CDR3 nucleotide sequence: TGTGCCAGCATCTCAGGAGAGACCCAGTACTTC. It translates to CASISGETQYF.

The chain couples TRBV7-9 to TRBJ2-7; 7 bases align to TRBD1. CDR3 length: 14 amino acids. From germline, CDR1 is SEHNR and CDR2 FQNEAQ (reference sequence). V shed 8 bases and J 0 bases; nucleotides not matched to a gene: 7. CDR3 amino acids: CASATGAASYEQYF. The CDR3 DNA reads TGTGCCAGCGCAACAGGGGCTGCCTCCTACGAGCAGTACTTC.

This rearrangement joins TRBV19 to TRBJ2-7; D remains unclear. Germline V lookup: CDR1 LNHDA, CDR2 SQIVND (reference sequence). The CDR3 is 14 amino acids. Trimming removed 1 base from V and 2 bases from J, with 9 bases in between. This CDR3 reads CASSIAAYPYEQYF. As DNA, the CDR3 is TGTGCCAGTAGTATAGCTGCCTACCCCTACGAGCAGTACTTC.

The J gene is TRBJ2-1, the V gene TRBV15; maybe TRBD2 (6 bases). The CDR3 is made up of 15 amino acids. Trimming took 3 bases from V and 7 from J, leaving 16 bases between them. Germline CDR1 and CDR2: LNHNV and YYDKDF (reference sequence). CDR3 nucleotides: TGTGCCACCAGCAGCGGGGTCGGGAGTGTAAATGAGCAGTTCTTC. Encoded protein: CATSSGVGSVNEQFF.

J is TRBJ2-3 and V is TRBV5-4; 8 bases fit TRBD2. Losses at the gene ends were 1 base for V and 2 bases for J; bases not matched to a gene: 6. Germline V gives CDR1 SGHNT, CDR2 YYREEE (reference sequence). CDR3 length equals 16 residues. CDR3 amino acids: CASSLYTGGITDTQYF. As DNA, the CDR3 is TGTGCCAGCAGCTTGTATACGGGGGGGATCACAGATACGCAGTATTTT. Supplemented by reference TRBV5-4 and TRBJ2-3, the full variable domain reads ETGVTQSPTHLIKTRGQQVTLRCSSQSGHNTVSWYQQALGQGPQFIFQYYREEENGRGNFPPRFSGLQFPNYSSELNVNALELDDSALYLCASSLYTGGITDTQYFGPGTRLTVL.

This chain links TRBV5-4 with TRBJ1-4; D uncertain. Per germline, CDR1 SGHNT and CDR2 YYREEE (reference sequence). V shed 0 bases and J shed 10 bases, with 13 bases lying between them. CDR3 length: 14 residues. CDR3 in amino acids: CASSLAGEEGKLFF. DNA of the CDR3: TGTGCCAGCAGCTTGGCCGGGGAGGAGGGAAAACTGTTTTTT.

This clone came up once. The chain has TRBV4-3 and TRBJ1-1; 8 bases map to TRBD1. V lost 0 bases to trimming and J lost 1 base; unmatched junction nucleotides: 7. The germline V gene has CDR1 LGHNA and CDR2 YSLEER. This CDR3 comprises 17 residues. The CDR3 region has the DNA TGCGCCAGCAGCCAAGATCAGCAGGGGGCGAGGAACACTGAAGCTTTCTTT. Translation gives CASSQDQQGARNTEAFF.

The gene calls are TRBV21-1 and TRBJ2-1; TRBD1 reflects the table's D call only, with no check against the DNA. TRBV21-1 is designated a pseudogene. CDR3 size: 16 residues. The CDR3 loop reads CASSPRRDSQANEQFF. In nucleotides, the CDR3 is TGTGCCAGCAGCCCCCGTCGGGACAGCCAGGCCAATGAGCAGTTCTTC.

V usage is TRBV7-2 and J usage is TRBJ1-2; tentatively, D is TRBD1 (5 bases). Germline V gene lookup returns CDR1 SGHTA and CDR2 FQGNSA. The V end lost 5 bases, the J end lost 2 bases, and 12 bases lay between the germline ends. The CDR3 spans 14 residues. The CDR3: CASSPGQLNYGYTF. The CDR3 coding sequence is TGTGCCAGCAGCCCTGGACAACTAAACTATGGCTACACCTTC.

DNA of the CDR3: TGTGCCAGTATTAATAAGGGGCGTTCTGAAGCTTTCTTT. The encoded protein is CASINKGRSEAFF. The chain carries TRBV19 and TRBJ1-1, with D perhaps TRBD1 (5 bases). V lost 7 bases to trimming and J lost 6 bases, with 15 bases between them. Germline V CDR1 and CDR2: LNHDA, SQIVND (reference sequence). The CDR3 totals 13 residues.

The chain employs TRBV9 and TRBJ2-3, with 13 positions matching TRBD2. CDR1 is SGDLS and CDR2 is YYNGEE in the germline V gene. The CDR3 has 17 amino acids. V dropped 3 bases and J dropped 1; count of bases not matched to a gene: 5. CDR3 DNA: TGTGCCAGCAGCGAGGCCACTAGCGGGAGGGGCACAGATACGCAGTATTTT. It specifies CASSEATSGRGTDTQYF.

The genes are TRBV6-1 and TRBJ1-4; D gene ambiguous. Germline values: CDR1 MNHNS, CDR2 SASEGT. V lost 3 bases and J lost 7, with 12 bases in between. CDR3 length equals 14 residues. The CDR3: CASSEKRGGEKLFF. For the CDR3, the DNA is TGTGCCAGCAGTGAGAAACGGGGAGGTGAAAAACTGTTTTTT.

The chain couples TRBV6-5 to TRBJ2-7; 11 nucleotides match TRBD1. CDR1 is MNHEY, CDR2 SVGAGI, per germline. The CDR3 loop spans 14 amino acids. Trimming took 6 bases from V and 1 from J; bases not matched to a gene: 2. This CDR3 reads CASSGTGGSYEQYF. In DNA, the CDR3 is TGTGCCAGCAGCGGGACAGGGGGATCCTACGAGCAGTACTTC.

The V and J genes are TRBV7-3 and TRBJ2-5, with D maybe TRBD2 (6 bases). V shed 5 bases and J shed 1 base, with 14 bases lying between them. The CDR3 is 15 amino acids. Per germline, CDR1 SGHTA and CDR2 FQGTGA. The CDR3 DNA follows: TGTGCCAGCAGCCCGACGGTAGCGGCCCAAGAGACCCAGTACTTC. It encodes CASSPTVAAQETQYF.